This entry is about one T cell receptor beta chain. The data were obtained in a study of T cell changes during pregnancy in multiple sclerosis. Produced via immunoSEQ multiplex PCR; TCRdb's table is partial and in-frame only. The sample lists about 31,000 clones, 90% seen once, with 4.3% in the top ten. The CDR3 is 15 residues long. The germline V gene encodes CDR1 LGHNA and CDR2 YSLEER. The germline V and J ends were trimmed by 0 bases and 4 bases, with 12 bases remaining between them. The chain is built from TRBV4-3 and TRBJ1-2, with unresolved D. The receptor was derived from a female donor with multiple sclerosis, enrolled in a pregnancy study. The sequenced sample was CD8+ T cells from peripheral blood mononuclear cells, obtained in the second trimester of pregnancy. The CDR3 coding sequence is TGCGCCAGCAGCCAAGATTTGGGGAGTGCCTATGGCTACACCTTC. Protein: CASSQDLGSAYGYTF.